Reported below is one T cell receptor beta chain. TCRdb passed the RACE reads through MiXCR, listing each CDR3 protein once. Of some 96,000 distinct CDR3 sequences in the sample, around 25% were seen once. Time point specified: patch test 3, about 24 weeks after DPC sensitization. As for treatment: therapeutic diphenylcyclopropenone sensitization with weekly scalp DPC. This specimen belongs to a study of human T cells and chemical hapten exposure. CDR3 length: 15 residues. The specimen comprised whole blood, sampled in connection with sensitization to the hapten diphenylcyclopropenone (DPC). The chain recombines TRBV21-1 with TRBJ2-7; the tabulated D call, TRBD2, remains unverified against the DNA. TRBV21-1 represents a pseudogene. This clonotype was obtained from a man aged 35 to 55 with alopecia areata. Some clones in this sample may be carry-over from other donors' samples. CDR3 amino acids: CASRGGLAVHYEQYF. The CDR3 DNA reads as TGTGCCAGCAGAGGCGGACTAGCGGTTCACTACGAGCAGTACTTC.